The rows below give T cell receptor beta chains drawn from one sample of a study of cytomegalovirus exposure and HLA in healthy donors. Profiled with immunoSEQ multiplex PCR; TCRdb holds only in-frame clones, not every one. The table for this sample gives 130,000 or so clones. Sample: PBMCs. The receptors derive from a woman between 18 and 30 years old in good health and CMV-seronegative. The CDR3 runs from the conserved cysteine through the conserved F or W. The order of the fields is J gene, V gene, D gene, CDR3 protein, CDR3 DNA. D genes are given only for firm matches.

J: TRBJ2-3
V: TRBV5-6
D: TRBD1
CDR3: CASSKGQGPTDTQYF
DNA: TGTGCCAGCAGTAAAGGACAGGGGCCGACGGACACGCAGTATTTT

J: TRBJ2-5
V: TRBV30
D: .
CDR3: CAWGIAVEETQYF
DNA: TGTGCCTGGGGTATAGCGGTAGAAGAGACCCAGTACTTC

J: TRBJ1-5
V: TRBV19
D: TRBD1
CDR3: CAGSLDRGRLLPQHF
DNA: TGTGCCGGTAGTTTGGACAGGGGGCGATTACTGCCCCAGCATTTT

J: TRBJ2-1
V: TRBV28
D: TRBD2
CDR3: CASSPLLAGAHNEQFF
DNA: TGTGCCAGCAGTCCCCTCCTAGCGGGAGCACACAATGAGCAGTTCTTC

J: TRBJ2-7
V: TRBV9
D: TRBD2
CDR3: CASTPLADVSYEQYF
DNA: TGTGCCAGCACGCCTCTAGCGGACGTCTCCTACGAGCAGTACTTC

J: TRBJ2-1
V: TRBV7-2
D: .
CDR3: CASSVDSSSYNEQFF
DNA: TGTGCCAGCAGCGTTGACTCGAGCTCCTACAATGAGCAGTTCTTC

J: TRBJ2-3
V: TRBV27
D: TRBD2
CDR3: CASSFFGAGEDTQYF
DNA: TGTGCCAGCAGTTTTTTCGGAGCGGGGGAGGATACGCAGTATTTT

J: TRBJ1-2
V: TRBV6-1
D: .
CDR3: CASNRRGKRYTF
DNA: TGTGCCAGCAACAGAAGGGGGAAGCGCTACACCTTC

J: TRBJ1-2
V: TRBV7-8
D: TRBD1
CDR3: CASSLKVLPPDRVVNYGYTF
DNA: TGTGCCAGCAGCTTAAAAGTCTTACCCCCGGACAGGGTTGTGAACTATGGCTACACCTTC

J: TRBJ1-3
V: TRBV7-3
D: .
CDR3: CASSLMGLDSPGNTIYF
DNA: TGTGCCAGCAGCTTAATGGGGCTTGACAGCCCTGGAAACACCATATATTTT

J: TRBJ2-1
V: TRBV5-1
D: TRBD2
CDR3: CASSLEGEGRNEQFF
DNA: TGCGCCAGCAGCTTGGAAGGGGAGGGCCGCAATGAGCAGTTCTTC

J: TRBJ1-2
V: TRBV6-5
D: .
CDR3: CASSKTTDYGYTF
DNA: TGTGCCAGCAGTAAAACGACAGACTATGGCTACACCTTC

J: TRBJ1-3
V: TRBV18
D: .
CDR3: CASSPSQGSSGNTIYF
DNA: TGTGCCAGCTCACCATCCCAGGGGAGCTCTGGAAACACCATATATTTT

J: TRBJ2-2
V: TRBV19
D: .
CDR3: CASKEEKGDTFTGELFF
DNA: TGTGCCAGTAAGGAGGAGAAGGGGGACACCTTCACCGGGGAGCTGTTTTTT

J: TRBJ2-1
V: TRBV2
D: TRBD2
CDR3: CASNERGSSGYNEQFF
DNA: TGTGCCAGCAACGAAAGGGGTTCTAGCGGATACAATGAGCAGTTCTTC

J: TRBJ2-2
V: TRBV4-3
D: TRBD2
CDR3: CASSQFLGGDYTTGELFF
DNA: TGCGCCAGCAGCCAATTTCTGGGAGGGGACTACACCACCGGGGAGCTGTTTTTT

J: TRBJ1-6
V: TRBV25-1
D: .
CDR3: CASSRGARSPLHF
DNA: TGTGCCAGCAGTCGGGGGGCGCGTTCACCCCTCCACTTT

J: TRBJ1-2
V: TRBV6-5
D: .
CDR3: CASSSPGVPYGYTF
DNA: TGTGCCAGCAGCTCCCCCGGGGTTCCCTATGGCTACACCTTC

J: TRBJ2-1
V: TRBV7-3
D: .
CDR3: CASSLTGQGIYNEQFF
DNA: TGTGCCAGCAGCTTAACGGGGCAGGGCATCTACAATGAGCAGTTCTTC

J: TRBJ2-1
V: TRBV21-1
D: .
CDR3: CASSKGTFASGQVLFF
DNA: TGTGCCAGCAGCAAAGGGACGTTCGCTAGCGGTCAGGTACTGTTCTTC

J: TRBJ2-1
V: TRBV7-9
D: .
CDR3: CASSPPSTSSYNEQFF
DNA: TGTGCCAGCAGCCCCCCTAGTACAAGCTCCTACAATGAGCAGTTCTTC

J: TRBJ2-1
V: TRBV6-1
D: .
CDR3: CASSEGLGDEQFF
DNA: TGTGCCAGCAGTGAAGGGCTAGGGGATGAGCAGTTCTTC

J: TRBJ1-4
V: TRBV2
D: TRBD1
CDR3: CASGQGRREKLFF
DNA: TGTGCCAGCGGACAGGGAAGAAGGGAAAAACTGTTTTTT

J: TRBJ2-5
V: TRBV30
D: .
CDR3: CAWRRSGEWETQYF
DNA: TGTGCCTGGAGGCGGTCGGGGGAGTGGGAGACCCAGTACTTC

J: TRBJ2-4
V: TRBV15
D: .
CDR3: CATSRAVRGTKNIQYF
DNA: TGTGCCACCAGCAGAGCTGTCAGGGGGACTAAAAACATTCAGTACTTC

J: TRBJ1-3
V: TRBV30
D: .
CDR3: CAAERAHRDTIYF
DNA: TGTGCCGCCGAGAGAGCCCACAGGGACACCATATATTTT

J: TRBJ2-1
V: TRBV7-3
D: .
CDR3: CASSLSPTRSYNEQFF
DNA: TGTGCCAGCAGCTTATCTCCGACTAGATCCTACAATGAGCAGTTCTTC

J: TRBJ2-2
V: TRBV5-5
D: TRBD1
CDR3: CASSWDRGNTGELFF
DNA: TGTGCCAGCAGCTGGGACAGGGGGAACACCGGGGAGCTGTTTTTT

J: TRBJ1-2
V: TRBV6-1
D: .
CDR3: CASSVTYGYTF
DNA: TGTGCCAGCAGTGTAACTTATGGCTACACCTTC

J: TRBJ1-2
V: TRBV30
D: .
CDR3: CAWSVSQGYGYTF
DNA: TGTGCCTGGAGTGTAAGTCAGGGCTATGGCTACACCTTC

J: TRBJ1-2
V: TRBV6-6
D: .
CDR3: CASSQNVQGYGYTF
DNA: TGTGCCAGCAGTCAAAATGTACAGGGTTATGGCTACACCTTC

J: TRBJ2-7
V: TRBV9
D: TRBD1
CDR3: CASSRQGALYEQYF
DNA: TGTGCCAGCAGTCGACAGGGGGCCCTCTACGAGCAGTACTTC

J: TRBJ2-2
V: TRBV2
D: .
CDR3: CASSEAPVGSGHTGELFF
DNA: TGTGCCAGCAGTGAAGCGCCAGTTGGTAGCGGACACACCGGGGAGCTGTTTTTT

J: TRBJ2-5
V: TRBV11-2
D: TRBD2
CDR3: CASSSGLAGGPGKTQYF
DNA: TGTGCCAGCAGCTCGGGACTAGCGGGAGGGCCGGGGAAGACCCAGTACTTC

J: TRBJ2-7
V: TRBV5-1
D: TRBD2
CDR3: CASSSRTSGTGEQYF
DNA: TGCGCCAGCAGCTCTCGGACTAGCGGGACTGGTGAGCAGTACTTC

J: TRBJ2-3
V: TRBV18
D: TRBD2
CDR3: CASSLMGLAGASTDTQYF
DNA: TGTGCCAGCTCACTTATGGGACTAGCGGGAGCTAGCACAGATACGCAGTATTTT

J: TRBJ1-2
V: TRBV29-1
D: .
CDR3: CSVEAGRDNYGYTF
DNA: TGCAGCGTTGAAGCAGGCAGGGATAACTATGGCTACACCTTC

J: TRBJ2-6
V: TRBV5-6
D: .
CDR3: CASSRHLSGANVLTF
DNA: TGTGCCAGCAGCCGACATCTCTCTGGGGCCAACGTCCTGACTTTC

J: TRBJ1-5
V: TRBV6-1
D: .
CDR3: CASSSQQGQPQHF
DNA: TGTGCCAGCAGTTCCCAACAGGGTCAGCCCCAGCATTTT

J: TRBJ1-2
V: TRBV12-5
D: .
CDR3: CASGLGGPADYGYTF
DNA: TGTGCTAGTGGTTTGGGGGGGCCGGCGGACTATGGCTACACCTTC

J: TRBJ1-2
V: TRBV6-4
D: TRBD1
CDR3: CASGTGGNGYTF
DNA: TGTGCCAGTGGGACAGGGGGAAATGGCTACACCTTC

J: TRBJ1-2
V: TRBV13
D: .
CDR3: CASSSGLLMDVYTF
DNA: TGTGCCAGCAGCTCGGGACTCCTAATGGATGTCTACACCTTC

J: TRBJ2-5
V: TRBV7-9
D: .
CDR3: CAGGAQETQYF
DNA: TGTGCCGGAGGGGCCCAAGAGACCCAGTACTTC

J: TRBJ2-1
V: TRBV11-3
D: .
CDR3: CASSGTPSSYNEQFF
DNA: TGTGCCAGCAGCGGGACACCCAGCTCCTACAATGAGCAGTTCTTC

J: TRBJ2-1
V: TRBV9
D: .
CDR3: CASSVGPEGYPYNEQFF
DNA: TGTGCCAGCAGCGTCGGGCCCGAGGGTTACCCCTACAATGAGCAGTTCTTC

J: TRBJ1-5
V: TRBV30
D: .
CDR3: CAWSATGLNQPQHF
DNA: TGTGCCTGGAGTGCCACAGGGCTCAATCAGCCCCAGCATTTT

J: TRBJ2-1
V: TRBV19
D: TRBD1
CDR3: CASSIGRQGINNEQFF
DNA: TGTGCCAGTAGTATAGGTCGACAGGGAATTAACAATGAGCAGTTCTTC

J: TRBJ1-1
V: TRBV19
D: TRBD1
CDR3: CASSDRGVAEAFF
DNA: TGTGCCAGTAGTGACAGGGGGGTCGCTGAAGCTTTCTTT

J: TRBJ2-1
V: TRBV9
D: TRBD2
CDR3: CASSVGLAGSYNEQFF
DNA: TGTGCCAGCAGCGTAGGGCTAGCGGGAAGCTACAATGAGCAGTTCTTC